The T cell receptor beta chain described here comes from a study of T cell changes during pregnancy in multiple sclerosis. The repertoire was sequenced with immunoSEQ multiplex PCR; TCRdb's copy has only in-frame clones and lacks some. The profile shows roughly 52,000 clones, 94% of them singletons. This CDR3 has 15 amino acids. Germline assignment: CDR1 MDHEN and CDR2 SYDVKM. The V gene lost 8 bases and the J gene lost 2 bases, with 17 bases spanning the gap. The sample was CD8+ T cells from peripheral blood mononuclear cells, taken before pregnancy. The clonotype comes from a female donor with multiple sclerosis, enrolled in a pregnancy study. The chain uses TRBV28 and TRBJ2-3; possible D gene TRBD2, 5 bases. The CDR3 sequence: CASLKGEGVTDTQYF. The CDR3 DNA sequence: TGTGCCAGCCTAAAGGGAGAGGGAGTCACAGATACGCAGTATTTT.